This entry lists 5 T cell receptor beta chains sequenced from one sample in a study of blood T cells in healthy people across ages. A second roughly 6 to 11 cycle PCR used barcoded and J-beta primers. TCRdb fed the 5' RACE reads into MiXCR, producing one record per CDR3 protein. The sample yields 1.4 million to 1.5 million distinct CDR3 sequences, around two fifths seen once. Material: blood. The receptors were sampled from a woman aged 18-29 years in good health.

The chain recombines TRBV6-1 with TRBJ2-7, with 12 bases matching TRBD2. This CDR3 comprises 15 residues. Germline V CDR1 and CDR2: MNHNS, SASEGT. Unmatched junction bases numbered 3, after V lost 2 bases and J lost 4 bases. Here the CDR3 reads CASSESTSGRYEQYF. CDR3 sequence (DNA): TGTGCCAGCAGTGAATCGACTAGCGGGAGATACGAGCAGTACTTC.

The chain has TRBV9 and TRBJ2-3, with no clear D. Trimming cost V 4 bases and J 5 bases, with 14 bases left between them. Germline V gives CDR1 SGDLS, CDR2 YYNGEE. CDR3 length: 14 amino acids. The DNA of the CDR3 is TGTGCCAGCAGCCTCAGCCCGACTGGAGATACGCAGTATTTT. It yields the protein CASSLSPTGDTQYF. Filled out from reference TRBV9 and TRBJ2-3, the complete variable domain reads DSGVTQTPKHLITATGQRVTLRCSPRSGDLSVYWYQQSLDQGLQFLIQYYNGEERAKGNILERFSAQQFPDLHSELNLSSLELGDSALYFCASSLSPTGDTQYFGPGTRLTVL.

The chain recombines TRBV20-1 with TRBJ2-7; 9 bases are shared with TRBD2. The CDR3 spans 17 residues. Germline lookup yields CDR1 DFQATT and CDR2 SNEGSKA (reference sequence). V trimming: 3 bases; J trimming: 2 bases; junction bases outside the gene matches: 14. In DNA form, the CDR3 reads TGCAGTGCTAGGTCCCGGCTAGCGGGATTCGTTGCCTACGAGCAGTACTTC. It yields the protein CSARSRLAGFVAYEQYF.

This clonotype came up a few times. This chain links TRBV28 with TRBJ2-3; 7 bases fit TRBD2. The CDR3 loop spans 16 amino acids. Germline values: CDR1 MDHEN, CDR2 SYDVKM. After removal of 4 bases from V and 2 bases from J, the junction contained 9 bases not matched to a gene. CDR3 in amino acids: CASSSLAGEATDTQYF. CDR3 coding DNA: TGTGCCAGCAGTTCTTTGGCGGGGGAAGCCACAGATACGCAGTATTTT.

This clonotype turned up a few times. In nucleotides, the CDR3 is TGCAGCCTCAGAGGAGGGGGCCCCTCCTACGAGCAGTACTTC. Translation gives CSLRGGGPSYEQYF. V and J are TRBV29-1 and TRBJ2-7; maybe TRBD1 (7 bases). V shed 8 bases and J shed 0 bases, with 17 bases lying between them. CDR3 length: 14 amino acids. In germline, CDR1 is SQVTM, CDR2 ANQGSEA.